These 20 T cell receptor beta chains were sequenced from one sample in a study of blood T cell repertoires in COVID-19 (TCRdb year 2020). The library relied on the immunoSEQ multiplex PCR assay. TCRdb retrieved this table from immuneACCESS and kept in-frame rearrangements only. Not all clones are present; in checked studies, unresolved V genes account for under half, and no reason is known for the remainder. Recorded for this sample are some 170,000 clones; around 83% of them occurred a single time. About 16% of the sample is taken by the ten largest. Material for sequencing was PBMCs or T cells enriched from blood (not recorded which). These receptors originate from a man over 45 who had recovered from COVID-19.

The genes are TRBV7-6 and TRBJ1-2; perhaps TRBD1 as D (5 bases). The CDR3 consists of 13 residues. The V and J ends lost 1 base and 10 bases respectively, with 13 bases between them. Germline CDR1 and CDR2: SGHVS and FNYEAQ. CDR3 bases: TGTGCCAGCAGCTTAGACGGGGGTGCAATCTACACCTTC. This encodes CASSLDGGAIYTF.

V is TRBV9 and J is TRBJ1-2, with TRBD1 identical over 8 bases. The junction had 7 bases not matched to a gene; V was cut back by 3 bases and J by 3 bases. Germline loops: CDR1 SGDLS, CDR2 YYNGEE. The CDR3 spans 15 residues. The DNA for the CDR3 is TGTGCCAGCAGCGCGGACAGGGCCGCTCACTATGGCTACACCTTC. This gives the protein CASSADRAAHYGYTF.

The chain has TRBV5-1 and TRBJ2-1; 9 bases match TRBD1. This CDR3 is 15 amino acids long. Trimming cost V 4 bases and J 1 base; bases outside gene matches: 3. Per germline, CDR1 SGHRS and CDR2 YFSETQ. The CDR3 nucleotides read TGCGCCAGCAGCCTGGGGACAGGGTCCTACAATGAGCAGTTCTTC. As protein: CASSLGTGSYNEQFF.

This sequence joins TRBV14 and TRBJ1-6, with D perhaps TRBD1 (5 bases). Trimming cost V 5 bases and J 9 bases, with 11 bases left between them. The CDR3 spans 13 residues. Germline CDR1 and CDR2: SGHDN and FVKESK. CDR3 sequence reads: CASSATGFSPLHF. The CDR3, as DNA: TGTGCCAGCAGCGCTACAGGCTTTTCACCCCTCCACTTT.

This sequence joins TRBV7-8 and TRBJ1-2; tentatively, D is TRBD1 (6 bases). Germline V lookup: CDR1 SGHVS, CDR2 FQNEAQ. The CDR3 extends over 15 amino acids. Trimming took off 6 bases at V and 2 bases at J, with 16 bases between the two ends. The CDR3 protein is CASRQTGTPNYGYTF. In DNA form, the CDR3 reads TGTGCCAGCAGGCAAACCGGGACACCGAACTATGGCTACACCTTC.

This clone has only a few counts. The CDR3 DNA follows: TGTGCCAGCAGCTCGGGAGGGGGAGAGGGGTACGAGCAGTACTTC. This codes for CASSSGGGEGYEQYF. The chain links TRBV5-4 to TRBJ2-7, with 8 bases fitting TRBD2. The V gene end was trimmed by 3 bases and the J gene end by 4 bases; junction bases not matched to a gene: 9. CDR3 size: 15 residues. Germline-derived CDR1 and CDR2 are SGHNT and YYREEE (reference sequence).

The gene calls are TRBV2 and TRBJ1-2; TRBD1 might be the D (6 bases). The CDR3 extends over 14 amino acids. V gave up 7 bases and J gave up 8 bases, with 20 bases separating them. Germline CDR1 and CDR2: SNHLY and FYNNEI. This CDR3 is CASTPRTAVWGYTF. CDR3 nucleotide sequence: TGTGCCAGCACTCCTCGGACAGCTGTTTGGGGCTACACCTTC.

This sequence joins TRBV4-2 and TRBJ1-1; D is possibly TRBD1 (6 bases). CDR3 length equals 13 residues. The germline gives CDR1 LGHNA, CDR2 YNFKEQ. The V end was cut by 4 bases, the J end by 10 bases, with 16 bases between. The CDR3 DNA follows: TGTGCCAGCAGCCCGACATTGGACAGTGTAGCTTTCTTT. Encoded protein: CASSPTLDSVAFF.

The chain couples TRBV25-1 to TRBJ2-7; 8 bases match TRBD2. The germline gives CDR1 MGHDK, CDR2 SYGVNS. V trimming: 6 bases; J trimming: 3 bases; junction bases outside the gene matches: 7. CDR3 length: 14 residues. The CDR3 nucleotides read TGTGCCAGCAGGCCCAGCGGGGGACTCTACGAGCAGTACTTC. Its translation is CASRPSGGLYEQYF.

The genes are TRBV30 and TRBJ1-2; no clear D. Germline V lookup: CDR1 GTSNPN, CDR2 SVGIG (reference sequence). Trimming stripped 2 bases from V and 2 bases from J, with 12 bases between. The CDR3 extends over 14 amino acids. The CDR3 loop reads CAWSIIVGNYGYTF. The CDR3 nucleotides read TGTGCCTGGAGTATTATTGTGGGCAACTATGGCTACACCTTC.

The chain joins TRBV9 to TRBJ1-2; perhaps TRBD1 as D (5 bases). Germline V gene lookup returns CDR1 SGDLS and CDR2 YYNGEE. The CDR3 loop spans 14 amino acids. Trimming took 2 bases from V and 5 from J, leaving 13 bases between them. In nucleotides, the CDR3 is TGTGCCAGCAGCGTCGGAGGGGCGCGGTATGGCTACACCTTC. Translated, it gives CASSVGGARYGYTF.

The chain is built from TRBV7-2 and TRBJ2-5, with D tentatively TRBD1 (8 bases). CDR1 is SGHTA and CDR2 is FQGNSA in the germline V gene. Trimming cost V 1 base and J 6 bases, with 18 bases left between them. This CDR3 comprises 16 residues. The CDR3 nucleotides are TGTGCCAGCAGCTTAGTGGGTACAGGGGGGGAAAAGACCCAGTACTTC. The encoded protein is CASSLVGTGGEKTQYF.

This clone was detected only a few times. The rearrangement joins TRBV5-8 to TRBJ1-2, with 8 bases matching TRBD1. CDR1 SGHTS and CDR2 YDEGEE come from the germline V gene. This CDR3 has 16 residues. V dropped 4 bases and J dropped 0; count of bases not matched to a gene: 8. CDR3 sequence reads: CASSRGQGQPNYGYTF. The CDR3 coding sequence is TGTGCCAGCAGCCGCGGACAGGGTCAACCTAACTATGGCTACACCTTC.

The chain joins TRBV18 to TRBJ1-2; TRBD1 matches at 7 bases. This CDR3 has 13 residues. V lost 1 base to trimming and J lost 8 bases; unmatched junction nucleotides: 4. Germline CDR1 KGHSH, CDR2 LQKENI. As DNA, the CDR3 is TGTGCCAGCTCACCACAAGACAGGGAAGGCTACACCTTC. This codes for CASSPQDREGYTF.

The gene calls are TRBV5-4 and TRBJ2-7; 7 bases align to TRBD1. The length of the CDR3 is 15 residues. The germline V gene encodes CDR1 SGHNT and CDR2 YYREEE (reference sequence). The trim removed 5 bases at V and 3 bases at J, leaving 11 bases unmatched. CDR3 bases: TGTGCCAGCAGTCCTTTGGGACAGAGTTTCTACGAGCAGTACTTC. It specifies CASSPLGQSFYEQYF.

This chain joins TRBV19 and TRBJ1-2; D unclear. CDR3 length equals 14 residues. Germline V gene sequence: CDR1 LNHDA, CDR2 SQIVND (reference sequence). Trimming shortened V by 6 bases and J by 4 bases, and 15 bases separated the two germline ends. The CDR3 nucleotides read TGTGCCAGTAGGCCGATTGGCGGCAGCTATGGCTACACCTTC. It specifies CASRPIGGSYGYTF.

In its sample, this clone was seen once. The genes are TRBV30 and TRBJ1-5; D gene ambiguous. V gave up 0 bases and J gave up 5 bases, with 8 bases separating them. The germline V gene encodes CDR1 GTSNPN and CDR2 SVGIG (reference sequence). The CDR3 runs to 13 residues. CDR3 nucleotide sequence: TGTGCCTGGAGTGTAGGGAGGGATCAGCCCCAGCATTTT. Translated: CAWSVGRDQPQHF.

This clone was seen just once. V gene TRBV4-2 combines with J gene TRBJ2-5, with D possibly matching TRBD2 (5 bases). This CDR3 spans 15 amino acids. Trimming took off 0 bases at V and 1 base at J, with 9 bases between the two ends. The germline V gene has CDR1 LGHNA and CDR2 YNFKEQ. CDR3 nucleotide sequence: TGTGCCAGCAGCCAAGATCGAGCGGTCCAAGAGACCCAGTACTTC. It encodes CASSQDRAVQETQYF.

V and J are TRBV28 and TRBJ1-1, with D tentatively TRBD1 (5 bases). Trimming stripped 5 bases from V and 2 bases from J, with 15 bases between. CDR1 is MDHEN and CDR2 is SYDVKM in the germline V gene. The CDR3 sequence is 15 residues long. The CDR3 region is CASSSGGLYNTEAFF. The CDR3 nucleotides are TGTGCCAGCAGTAGCGGGGGACTTTATAACACTGAAGCTTTCTTT.

The chain joins TRBV2 to TRBJ1-2; 7 bases fit TRBD1. The CDR3 covers 12 residues. Germline assignment: CDR1 SNHLY and CDR2 FYNNEI. Trimming removed 5 bases from V and 7 bases from J; junction bases left unmatched: 4. The CDR3: CASSLTGTGYTF. The CDR3 DNA reads TGTGCCAGCAGTCTGACAGGGACTGGCTACACCTTC. Full variable domain (missing parts from reference TRBV2 and TRBJ1-2): EPEVTQTPSHQVTQMGQEVILRCVPISNHLYFYWYRQILGQKVEFLVSFYNNEISEKSEIFDDQFSVERPDGSNFTLKIRSTKLEDSAMYFCASSLTGTGYTFGSGTRLTVV.